The next 12 T cell receptor beta chains were all read from a single sample in a study of shared clonotypes between healthy human individuals (dated by TCRdb to 2020 to 2022). The receptor library was made with the immunoSEQ multiplex PCR assay. The table comes from immuneACCESS by way of TCRdb, which keeps in-frame sequences with V and J called. Part of the clones is missing from these tables; in studies checked, under half for an unresolved V gene and the rest for unknown reasons. The sample contains about 2.5 million clones, approximately 90% of them found a single time. The top ten clones comprise more than 0.35% of the sample. The sample consisted of naive CD4+ T cells from PBMCs. According to the study, the label for this sample's cell subset or site signals: CD45RA+ positively selected. All receptors derive from a man aged 18 to 29 in good health. Some clones in this sample may be carry-over from other donors' samples.

This chain connects TRBV7-2 to TRBJ2-2; D not resolved. CDR3 size: 13 residues. V was clipped by 5 bases and J by 0 bases, with 4 bases between them. The V gene's germline CDR1 is SGHTA and CDR2 FQGNSA. CDR3 in DNA: TGTGCCAGCAGCGTTTCGAACACCGGGGAGCTGTTTTTT. Its translation: CASSVSNTGELFF.

The chain has TRBV2 and TRBJ2-2; 10 positions match TRBD2. The junction had 3 bases not matched to a gene; V was cut back by 4 bases and J by 7 bases. The germline V gene has CDR1 SNHLY and CDR2 FYNNEI. The CDR3 has 14 residues. DNA of the CDR3: TGTGCCAGCAGTGCCCAGCGGGAGGGCGGGGAGCTGTTTTTT. Its protein is CASSAQREGGELFF.

The V call is TRBV30, the J call TRBJ2-2, with 9 nucleotides matching TRBD2. CDR1 and CDR2 from the germline V gene are GTSNPN and SVGIG (reference sequence). Trimming took 3 bases from V and 5 from J; bases not matched to a gene: 7. This CDR3 is 15 amino acids long. In DNA, the CDR3 is TGTGCCTGGAGGGAGCTAGCGGGACGGACCGGGGAGCTGTTTTTT. This translates into CAWRELAGRTGELFF. The complete variable domain, with remaining parts taken from reference TRBV30 and TRBJ2-2, reads SQTIHQWPATLVQPVGSPLSLECTVEGTSNPNLYWYRQAAGRGLQLLFYSVGIGQISSEVPQNLSASRPQDRQFILSSKKLLLSDSGFYLCAWRELAGRTGELFFGEGSRLTVL.

The chain recombines TRBV6-5 with TRBJ2-3; TRBD2 matches at 8 bases. Germline V gene lookup returns CDR1 MNHEY and CDR2 SVGAGI. This CDR3 region has 14 residues. Trimming removed 5 bases from V and 7 bases from J; junction bases left unmatched: 8. CDR3 loop: CASSPPGTRNTQYF. In DNA, the CDR3 is TGTGCCAGCAGTCCTCCCGGGACTAGGAATACGCAGTATTTT.

This clone was observed a handful of times. Other DNA sequences from this sample encode an identical CDR3 as well. The V gene is TRBV28, the J gene TRBJ1-1; D may be TRBD1 (5 bases). The germline V and J ends were trimmed by 6 bases and 5 bases, with 10 bases remaining between them. This CDR3 is 12 amino acids long. Germline values: CDR1 MDHEN, CDR2 SYDVKM. The CDR3 loop reads CASSLGTTEAFF. For the CDR3, the DNA is TGTGCCAGCAGCCTCGGGACTACTGAAGCTTTCTTT. Variable domain in full (rest from reference TRBV28 and TRBJ1-1): DVKVTQSSRYLVKRTGEKVFLECVQDMDHENMFWYRQDPGLGLRLIYFSYDVKMKEKGDIPEGYSVSREKKERFSLILESASTNQTSMYLCASSLGTTEAFFGQGTRLTVV.

The chain uses TRBV4-1 and TRBJ2-7, with 8 bases matching TRBD2. This CDR3 contains 19 residues. The V gene end was trimmed by 3 bases and the J gene end by 4 bases; junction bases not matched to a gene: 20. Germline loops: CDR1 MGHRA, CDR2 YSYEKL. In DNA form, the CDR3 reads TGCGCCAGCAGCCACCCCCTAGCGGTCGGGGGGGGGAGACCTTACGAGCAGTACTTC. Its translation: CASSHPLAVGGGRPYEQYF.

The rearrangement links TRBV5-1 to TRBJ1-1, with 9 bases identical to TRBD1. The CDR3 loop spans 15 amino acids. Per germline, CDR1 SGHRS and CDR2 YFSETQ. The J segment lost 1 base and the V segment lost 6 bases, leaving 7 bases of the junction unmatched. CDR3 coding DNA: TGCGCCAGCACCCAACAGGGGGCGGGGAACACTGAAGCTTTCTTT. Its translation is CASTQQGAGNTEAFF. The variable domain in full, completed from reference TRBV5-1 and TRBJ1-1, reads KAGVTQTPRYLIKTRGQQVTLSCSPISGHRSVSWYQQTPGQGLQFLFEYFSETQRNKGNFPGRFSGRQFSNSRSEMNVSTLELGDSALYLCASTQQGAGNTEAFFGQGTRLTVV.

The chain uses TRBV28 and TRBJ2-7; TRBD1 agrees at 11 bases. V was pared by 4 bases and J by 3 bases, with 8 bases of the junction left unmatched. There are 16 residues in the CDR3. In germline, CDR1 is MDHEN, CDR2 SYDVKM. In DNA, the CDR3 is TGTGCCAGCAGTTATGTTCCGGGGACAGGGGGCTACGAGCAGTACTTC. Translated, it gives CASSYVPGTGGYEQYF.

V and J are TRBV2 and TRBJ1-1; 9 positions match TRBD1. This CDR3 has 14 amino acids. In germline, CDR1 is SNHLY, CDR2 FYNNEI. Trimming cost V 6 bases and J 11 bases; bases outside gene matches: 13. This CDR3 is CASSPGQGIDGAFF. DNA for the CDR3: TGTGCCAGCAGCCCGGGACAGGGCATAGATGGTGCTTTCTTT.

Remarks on this clone: Other DNA sequences in this sample translate to the same CDR3. This chain uses TRBV18 with TRBJ2-7; TRBD2 might be the D (6 bases). The CDR3 is 12 residues long. The V gene lost 2 bases and the J gene lost 5 bases, with 7 bases spanning the gap. Germline-derived CDR1 and CDR2 are KGHSH and LQKENI. The CDR3 region is CASSPRRDEQYF. The CDR3 DNA reads as TGTGCCAGCTCACCAAGGAGGGACGAGCAGTACTTC.

This chain joins TRBV28 and TRBJ2-7, with D possibly TRBD2 on 7 matching bases. The germline V gene has CDR1 MDHEN and CDR2 SYDVKM. V shed 8 bases and J shed 3 bases, with 14 bases lying between them. The CDR3 runs 13 residues. This CDR3 reads CASVRGRDYEQYF. The CDR3 region has the DNA TGTGCCAGCGTAAGGGGGAGGGACTACGAGCAGTACTTC.

The rearrangement joins TRBV19 to TRBJ2-5; possible D gene TRBD1, 6 bases. The CDR3 spans 14 residues. Trimming took off 3 bases at V and 5 bases at J, with 13 bases between the two ends. CDR1 and CDR2 from the germline V gene are LNHDA and SQIVND (reference sequence). The CDR3 reads CASSMGQPAETQYF. CDR3 nucleotide sequence: TGTGCCAGTAGTATGGGACAACCGGCGGAGACCCAGTACTTC.